This TCR beta chain derives from a study of blood T cell repertoires in COVID-19. Study-level information: In each case, the material was cDNA or gDNA derived from T cells, B-cell-depleted T cells, or PBMCs.

Seattle patients were enrolled during active infection and followed longitudinally. As handled by the study authors: Reference gene primer amplification yielded estimated nucleated cell counts. The assay was immunoSEQ multiplex PCR, and TCRdb's table has in-frame clones only and misses some. V, J and clone size are those of that table, while D and trimming were read from the DNA. Here the sample spans about 180,000 clones, around 83% being singletons. The junction had 3 bases not matched to a gene; V was cut back by 5 bases and J by 1 base. From germline, CDR1 is MRHNA and CDR2 SNTAGT. The CDR3 is 15 amino acids. This clone was observed once.

This TCR came from a woman aged 70-85 years with COVID-19, enrolled during active disease. V gene TRBV6-4 combines with J gene TRBJ2-2; 8 bases are a match to TRBD1. Sequenced material: peripheral blood. The CDR3 here is CASSPGTGNTGELFF. As DNA, the CDR3 is TGTGCCAGCAGTCCCGGGACAGGGAACACCGGGGAGCTGTTTTTT.